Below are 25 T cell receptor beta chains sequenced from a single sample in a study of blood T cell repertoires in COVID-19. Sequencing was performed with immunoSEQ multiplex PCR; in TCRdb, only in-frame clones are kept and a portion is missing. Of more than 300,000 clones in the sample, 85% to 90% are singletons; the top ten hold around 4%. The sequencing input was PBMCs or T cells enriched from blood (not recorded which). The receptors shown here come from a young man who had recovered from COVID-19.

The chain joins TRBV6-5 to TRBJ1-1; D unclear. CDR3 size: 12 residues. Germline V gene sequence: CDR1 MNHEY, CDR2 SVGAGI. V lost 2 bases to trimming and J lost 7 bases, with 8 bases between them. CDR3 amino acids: CASSYAGFEAFF. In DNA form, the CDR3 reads TGTGCCAGCAGTTACGCCGGGTTTGAAGCTTTCTTT.

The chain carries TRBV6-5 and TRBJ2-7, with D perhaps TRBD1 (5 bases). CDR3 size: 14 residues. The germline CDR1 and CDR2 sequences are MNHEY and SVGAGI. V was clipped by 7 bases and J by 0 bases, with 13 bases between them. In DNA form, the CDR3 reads TGTGCCAGCAATCCCCGGACAATCTCCTACGAGCAGTACTTC. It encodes CASNPRTISYEQYF.

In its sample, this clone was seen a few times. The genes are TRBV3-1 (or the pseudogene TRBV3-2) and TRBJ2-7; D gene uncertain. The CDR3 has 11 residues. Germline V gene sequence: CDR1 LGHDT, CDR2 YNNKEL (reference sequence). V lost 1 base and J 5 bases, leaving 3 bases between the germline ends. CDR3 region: CASSQVNEQYF. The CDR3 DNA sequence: TGTGCCAGCAGCCAAGTTAACGAGCAGTACTTC.

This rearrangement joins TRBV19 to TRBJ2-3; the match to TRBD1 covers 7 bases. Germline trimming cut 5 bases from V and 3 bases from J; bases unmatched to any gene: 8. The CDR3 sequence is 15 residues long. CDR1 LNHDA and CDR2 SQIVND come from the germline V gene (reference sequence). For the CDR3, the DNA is TGTGCCAGTAGTTCACGACAGGGCAAAACAGATACGCAGTATTTT. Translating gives CASSSRQGKTDTQYF.

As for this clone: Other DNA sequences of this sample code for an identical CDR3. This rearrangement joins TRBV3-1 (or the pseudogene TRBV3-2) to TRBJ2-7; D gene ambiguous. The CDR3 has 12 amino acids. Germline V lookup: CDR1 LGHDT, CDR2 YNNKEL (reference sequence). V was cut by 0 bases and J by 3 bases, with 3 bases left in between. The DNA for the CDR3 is TGTGCCAGCAGCCAAGATCGCTACGAGCAGTACTTC. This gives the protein CASSQDRYEQYF.

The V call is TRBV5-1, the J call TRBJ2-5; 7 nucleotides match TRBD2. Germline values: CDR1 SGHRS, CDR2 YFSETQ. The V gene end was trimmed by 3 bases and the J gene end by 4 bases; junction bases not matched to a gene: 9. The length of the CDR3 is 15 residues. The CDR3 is CASSSASGGGETQYF. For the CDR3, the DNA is TGCGCCAGCAGCTCAGCTTCGGGGGGAGGAGAGACCCAGTACTTC. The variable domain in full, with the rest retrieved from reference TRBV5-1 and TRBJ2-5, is KAGVTQTPRYLIKTRGQQVTLSCSPISGHRSVSWYQQTPGQGLQFLFEYFSETQRNKGNFPGRFSGRQFSNSRSEMNVSTLELGDSALYLCASSSASGGGETQYFGPGTRLLVL.

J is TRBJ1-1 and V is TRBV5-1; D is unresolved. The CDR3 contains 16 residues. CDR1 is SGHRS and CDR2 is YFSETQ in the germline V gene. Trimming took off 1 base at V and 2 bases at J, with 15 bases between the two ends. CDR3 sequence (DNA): TGCGCCAGCAGCTTGAGGTCAGGTCAAGGTAACACTGAAGCTTTCTTT. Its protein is CASSLRSGQGNTEAFF.

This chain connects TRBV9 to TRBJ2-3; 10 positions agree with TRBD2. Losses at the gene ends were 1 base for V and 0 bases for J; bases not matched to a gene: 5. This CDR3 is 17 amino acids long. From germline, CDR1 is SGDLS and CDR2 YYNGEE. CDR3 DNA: TGTGCCAGCAGCGTAAGACTAGCGGGTTCTAGCACAGATACGCAGTATTTT. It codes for CASSVRLAGSSTDTQYF.

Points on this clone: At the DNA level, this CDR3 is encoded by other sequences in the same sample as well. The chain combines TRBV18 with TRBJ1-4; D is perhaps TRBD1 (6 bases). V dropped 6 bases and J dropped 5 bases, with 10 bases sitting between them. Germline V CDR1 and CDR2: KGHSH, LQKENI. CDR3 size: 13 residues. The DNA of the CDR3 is TGTGCCAGCTCGGACAGCCCCAATGAAAAACTGTTTTTT. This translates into CASSDSPNEKLFF. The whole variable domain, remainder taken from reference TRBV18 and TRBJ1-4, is NAGVMQNPRHLVRRRGQEARLRCSPMKGHSHVYWYRQLPEEGLKFMVYLQKENIIDESGMPKERFSAEFPKEGPSILRIQQVVRGDSAAYFCASSDSPNEKLFFGSGTQLSVL.

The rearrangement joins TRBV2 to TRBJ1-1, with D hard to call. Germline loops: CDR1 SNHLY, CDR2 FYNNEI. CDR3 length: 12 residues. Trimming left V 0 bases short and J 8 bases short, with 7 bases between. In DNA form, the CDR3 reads TGTGCCAGCAGTGAAGCGCGAGCCGAAGCTTTCTTT. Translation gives CASSEARAEAFF.

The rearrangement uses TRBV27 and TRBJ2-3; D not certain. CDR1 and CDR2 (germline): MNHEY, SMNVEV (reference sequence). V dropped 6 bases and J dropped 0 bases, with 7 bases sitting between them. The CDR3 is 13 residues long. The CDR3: CASRPISTDTQYF. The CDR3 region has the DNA TGTGCCAGCAGACCTATAAGCACAGATACGCAGTATTTT.

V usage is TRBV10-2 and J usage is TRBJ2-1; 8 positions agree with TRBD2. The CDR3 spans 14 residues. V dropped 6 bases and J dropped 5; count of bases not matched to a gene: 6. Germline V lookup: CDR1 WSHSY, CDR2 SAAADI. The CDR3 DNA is TGCGCCAGCAGGTATAGCGGGACTGACAATGAGCAGTTCTTC. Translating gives CASRYSGTDNEQFF.

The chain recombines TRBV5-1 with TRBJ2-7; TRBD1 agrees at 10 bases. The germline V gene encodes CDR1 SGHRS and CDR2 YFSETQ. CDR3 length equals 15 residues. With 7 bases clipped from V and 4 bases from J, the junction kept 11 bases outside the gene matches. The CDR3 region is CASSLQGQGDYEQYF. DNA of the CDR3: TGCGCCAGCTCCCTCCAAGGACAGGGGGATTACGAGCAGTACTTC.

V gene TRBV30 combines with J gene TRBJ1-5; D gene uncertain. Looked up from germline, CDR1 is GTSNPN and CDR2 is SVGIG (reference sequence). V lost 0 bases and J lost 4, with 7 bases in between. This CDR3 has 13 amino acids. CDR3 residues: CAWSVRENQPQHF. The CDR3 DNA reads TGTGCCTGGAGTGTAAGGGAGAATCAGCCCCAGCATTTT.

For the CDR3, the DNA is TGTGCCAGCAGCGAGGCAGGGAAGGACAGGCGACGATCCACAGATACGCAGTATTTT. Its translation is CASSEAGKDRRRSTDTQYF. V gene TRBV5-6 combines with J gene TRBJ2-3; TRBD1 agrees at 7 bases. Germline values: CDR1 SGHDT, CDR2 YYEEEE. V shed 4 bases and J 2 bases; nucleotides not matched to a gene: 19. The CDR3 loop spans 19 amino acids.

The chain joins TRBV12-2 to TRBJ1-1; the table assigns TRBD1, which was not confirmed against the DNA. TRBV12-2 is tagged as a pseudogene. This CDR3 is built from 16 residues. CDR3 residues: CASRLAPPGHNTEAFF. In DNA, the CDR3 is TGTGCAAGTCGCTTAGCGCCACCGGGACACAACACTGAAGCTTTCTTT.

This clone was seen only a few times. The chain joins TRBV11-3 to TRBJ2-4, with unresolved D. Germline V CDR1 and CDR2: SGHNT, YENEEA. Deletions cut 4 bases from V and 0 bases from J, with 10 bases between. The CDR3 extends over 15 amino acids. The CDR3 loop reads CASSSPVGAKNIQYF. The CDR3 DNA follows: TGTGCCAGCAGCTCCCCGGTCGGAGCCAAAAACATTCAGTACTTC. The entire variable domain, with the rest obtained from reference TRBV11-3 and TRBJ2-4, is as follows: EAGVVQSPRYKIIEKKQPVAFWCNPISGHNTLYWYLQNLGQGPELLIRYENEEAVDDSQLPKDRFSAERLKGVDSTLKIQPAELGDSAVYLCASSSPVGAKNIQYFGAGTRLSVL.

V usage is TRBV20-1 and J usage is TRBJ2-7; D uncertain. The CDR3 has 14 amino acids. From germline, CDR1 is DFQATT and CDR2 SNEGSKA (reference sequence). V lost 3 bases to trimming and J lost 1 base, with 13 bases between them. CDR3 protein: CSASWPPDSYEQYF. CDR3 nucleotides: TGCAGTGCTAGTTGGCCCCCTGATTCCTACGAGCAGTACTTC.

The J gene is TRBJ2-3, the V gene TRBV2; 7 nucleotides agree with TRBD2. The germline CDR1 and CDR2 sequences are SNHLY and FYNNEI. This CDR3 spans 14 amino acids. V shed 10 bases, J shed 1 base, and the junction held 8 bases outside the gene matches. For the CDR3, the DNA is TGTGCCACTCTGACTAGCCCTCGCACAGATACGCAGTATTTT. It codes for CATLTSPRTDTQYF.

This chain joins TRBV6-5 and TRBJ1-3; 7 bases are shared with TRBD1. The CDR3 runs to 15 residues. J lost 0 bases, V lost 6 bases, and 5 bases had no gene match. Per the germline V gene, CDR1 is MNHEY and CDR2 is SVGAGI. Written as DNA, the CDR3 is TGTGCCAGCAGCACAGGGACAGCCTCTGGAAACACCATATATTTT. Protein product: CASSTGTASGNTIYF.

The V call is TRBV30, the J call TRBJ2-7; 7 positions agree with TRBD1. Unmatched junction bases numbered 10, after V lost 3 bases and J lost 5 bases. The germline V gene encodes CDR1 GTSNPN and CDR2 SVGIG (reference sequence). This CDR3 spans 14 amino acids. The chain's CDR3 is CAWSTPGQPHEQYF. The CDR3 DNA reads TGTGCCTGGAGCACCCCGGGACAGCCCCACGAGCAGTACTTC.

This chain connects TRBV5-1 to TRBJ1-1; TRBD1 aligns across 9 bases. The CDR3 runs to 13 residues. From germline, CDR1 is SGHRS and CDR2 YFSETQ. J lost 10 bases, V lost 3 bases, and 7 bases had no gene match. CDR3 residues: CASSSGQGYGAFF. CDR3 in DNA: TGCGCCAGCAGCTCTGGACAGGGGTACGGAGCTTTCTTT.

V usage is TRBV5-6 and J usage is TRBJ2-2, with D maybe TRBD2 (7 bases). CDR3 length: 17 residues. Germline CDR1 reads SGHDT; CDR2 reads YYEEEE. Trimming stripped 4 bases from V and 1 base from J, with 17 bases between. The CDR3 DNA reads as TGTGCCAGCAGCCCGGGGGCCCTAGCGGTGAACACCGGGGAGCTGTTTTTT. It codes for CASSPGALAVNTGELFF.

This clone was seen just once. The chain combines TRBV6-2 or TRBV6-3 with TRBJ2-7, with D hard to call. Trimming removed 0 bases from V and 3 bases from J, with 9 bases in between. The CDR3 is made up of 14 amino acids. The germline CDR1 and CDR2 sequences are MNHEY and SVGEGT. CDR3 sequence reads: CASSYSGRNYEQYF. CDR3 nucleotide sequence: TGTGCCAGCAGTTACTCGGGCAGAAACTACGAGCAGTACTTC.

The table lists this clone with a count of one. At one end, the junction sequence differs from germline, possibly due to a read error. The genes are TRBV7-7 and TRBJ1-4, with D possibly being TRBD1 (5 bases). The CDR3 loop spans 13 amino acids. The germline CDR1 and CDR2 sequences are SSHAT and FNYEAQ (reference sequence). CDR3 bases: TGTGCTAGCAGCCATGGGGGGAGAGGAAAACTGTTTTTT. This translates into CASSHGGRGKLFF. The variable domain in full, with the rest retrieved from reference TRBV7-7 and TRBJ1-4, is GAGVSQSPRYKVTKRGQDVTLRCDPISSHATLYWYQQALGQGPEFLTYFNYEAQPDKSGLPSDRFSAERPEGSISTLTIQRTEQRDSAMYRCASSHGGRGKLFFGSGTQLSVL.